The 24 T cell receptor beta chains presented below share a single source sample, sequenced in a study of cytomegalovirus exposure and HLA in healthy donors. The PCR contained 60 Vbeta and 13 Jbeta primers. TCRdb's copy holds only in-frame clones and misses some; the assay was immunoSEQ multiplex PCR. This table has 85,000 to 100,000 clones, about 90% appearing once. The material sequenced was PBMCs. Source of these receptors: a man between 18 and 35 years old in good health and CMV-seronegative.

V usage is TRBV5-1 and J usage is TRBJ2-3; TRBD2 matches 9 bases. This CDR3 has 16 residues. Germline-derived CDR1 and CDR2 are SGHRS and YFSETQ. V trimming: 5 bases; J trimming: 1 base; junction bases outside the gene matches: 8. The CDR3 reads CASRSTRTSGTDTQYF. The DNA of the CDR3 is TGCGCCAGCAGGTCGACGCGGACTAGCGGCACAGATACGCAGTATTTT.

The chain couples TRBV7-2 to TRBJ2-5, with a possible D match to TRBD2 (5 bases). Germline CDR1 SGHTA, CDR2 FQGNSA. CDR3 length equals 12 residues. With 11 bases removed from V and 2 bases from J, the gap between germline ends came to 12 bases. The CDR3 protein is CAVRGEQETQYF. The CDR3 region has the DNA TGTGCCGTCCGGGGAGAACAAGAGACCCAGTACTTC.

CDR3 amino acids: CASSPGLGGYKKETQYF. In DNA form, the CDR3 reads TGCGCCAGCAGTCCCGGTCTGGGGGGGTACAAGAAAGAGACCCAGTACTTC. The chain has TRBV5-1 and TRBJ2-5; 7 positions match TRBD2. Germline CDR1 reads SGHRS; CDR2 reads YFSETQ. This CDR3 is built from 17 residues. Unmatched junction bases numbered 16, after V lost 5 bases and J lost 3 bases.

This clone was seen only a few times. This chain joins TRBV28 and TRBJ1-4, with 8 bases fitting TRBD1. The germline gives CDR1 MDHEN, CDR2 SYDVKM. The CDR3 consists of 15 residues. Germline trimming cut 6 bases from V and 7 bases from J; bases unmatched to any gene: 10. The CDR3 sequence: CASSLKDRGREKLFF. The CDR3 DNA sequence: TGTGCCAGCAGCCTCAAAGACAGGGGTCGTGAAAAACTGTTTTTT.

CDR3 in amino acids: CASRLASGGTDTQYF. CDR3 in DNA: TGTGCCAGCAGATTGGCCAGCGGGGGCACAGATACGCAGTATTTT. The chain joins TRBV7-2 to TRBJ2-3, with 7 bases that match TRBD2. The CDR3 has 15 amino acids. Germline CDR1 is SGHTA and CDR2 is FQGNSA. J gave up 1 base and V 6 bases, and 7 bases lay outside the gene matches.

This rearrangement joins TRBV5-4 to TRBJ2-5, with 10 bases fitting TRBD2. CDR1 and CDR2 from the germline V gene are SGHNT and YYREEE (reference sequence). The V segment lost 4 bases and the J segment 5 bases; nucleotides outside the gene matches: 8. The CDR3 covers 15 residues. CDR3 sequence: CASSPTAGGGETQYF. In nucleotides, the CDR3 is TGTGCCAGCAGCCCCACAGCGGGAGGGGGGGAGACCCAGTACTTC.

This sequence joins TRBV29-1 and TRBJ1-2; D not resolved. This CDR3 has 12 amino acids. The V gene's germline CDR1 is SQVTM and CDR2 ANQGSEA. V gave up 4 bases and J gave up 5 bases, with 11 bases separating them. CDR3 sequence (DNA): TGCAGCGTTGTTAGCGGGTCTTATGGCTACACCTTC. Amino acids: CSVVSGSYGYTF.

The chain has TRBV4-1 and TRBJ2-2, with 11 bases aligning to TRBD2. The CDR3 loop spans 19 amino acids. The germline gives CDR1 MGHRA, CDR2 YSYEKL. V was clipped by 0 bases and J by 5 bases; unmatched bases: 11. The CDR3 DNA follows: TGCGCCAGCAGCCAAGACCGCGGCGCTAGCGGGAGGTTGACCGGGGAGCTGTTTTTT. Protein sequence: CASSQDRGASGRLTGELFF.

The chain uses TRBV21-1 and TRBJ1-6; the DNA was not used to check the table's D call, TRBD1. TRBV21-1 corresponds to a pseudogene. The CDR3 has 13 residues. CDR3 loop: CANPQGARSPLHF. The CDR3 bases are TGTGCCAACCCACAGGGGGCGCGGTCACCCCTCCACTTT.

This chain links TRBV11-2 with TRBJ2-7; TRBD2 agrees at 8 bases. With V trimmed by 2 bases and J by 1 base, 10 bases remained unmatched. Germline-derived CDR1 and CDR2 are SGHAT and FQNNGV. CDR3 length: 17 residues. The CDR3 sequence: CASSLPRAGGSSYEQYF. In DNA, the CDR3 is TGTGCCAGCAGCTTACCCCGCGCGGGAGGTTCATCCTACGAGCAGTACTTC.

The chain uses TRBV7-2 and TRBJ1-4; TRBD1 agrees at 9 bases. Trimming cost V 5 bases and J 1 base; bases outside gene matches: 5. This CDR3 region has 16 residues. The germline CDR1 and CDR2 sequences are SGHTA and FQGNSA. The CDR3 here is CASSPRTGVTNEKLFF. The CDR3 nucleotides are TGTGCCAGCAGCCCACGGACAGGGGTAACTAATGAAAAACTGTTTTTT.

J is TRBJ1-4 and V is TRBV6-1, with D possibly matching TRBD1 (5 bases). The CDR3 totals 13 residues. Trimming removed 10 bases from V and 8 bases from J, with 17 bases in between. CDR1 MNHNS and CDR2 SASEGT come from the germline V gene. The CDR3 nucleotides read TGTGCCAAGCCTCAGGGAACGTGGGAAAAACTGTTTTTT. Protein sequence: CAKPQGTWEKLFF.

This clone was counted a few times. This sequence joins TRBV6-6 and TRBJ2-7; 9 bases align to TRBD1. V was clipped by 0 bases and J by 3 bases; unmatched bases: 3. Germline assignment: CDR1 MNHNY and CDR2 SVGAGI (reference sequence). The CDR3 sequence is 15 residues long. The CDR3 loop reads CASSYSGQGVYEQYF. CDR3 sequence (DNA): TGTGCCAGCAGTTACTCGGGACAGGGAGTCTACGAGCAGTACTTC.

The chain combines TRBV7-6 with TRBJ2-1; 9 nucleotides agree with TRBD2. CDR1 and CDR2 from the germline V gene are SGHVS and FNYEAQ. Unmatched junction bases numbered 11, after V lost 4 bases and J lost 7 bases. The length of the CDR3 is 16 residues. CDR3 DNA: TGTGCCAGCAGCTCACTTAGCGGGAGAGCTTCTAATGAGCAGTTCTTC. This encodes CASSSLSGRASNEQFF. Full variable domain (rest looked up from reference TRBV7-6 and TRBJ2-1): GAGVSQSPRYKVTKRGQDVALRCDPISGHVSLYWYRQALGQGPEFLTYFNYEAQQDKSGLPNDRFSAERPEGSISTLTIQRTEQRDSAMYRCASSSLSGRASNEQFFGPGTRLTVL.

The chain employs TRBV28 and TRBJ1-2, with D maybe TRBD1 (5 bases). Trimming cost V 8 bases and J 8 bases, with 18 bases left between them. Germline V gene sequence: CDR1 MDHEN, CDR2 SYDVKM. The length of the CDR3 is 13 residues. CDR3 in amino acids: CASGAGSLRGYTF. The CDR3 nucleotides are TGTGCCAGCGGGGCAGGGTCCCTTAGAGGCTACACCTTC.

This clone appeared once. The V gene is TRBV9, the J gene TRBJ2-7; a possible D gene is TRBD1 (6 bases). Germline CDR1 and CDR2: SGDLS and YYNGEE. V lost 0 bases, J lost 2 bases, and 9 bases lay in between. The CDR3 consists of 14 residues. For the CDR3, the DNA is TGTGCCAGCAGCGTAGAGGACAGACCCTACGAGCAGTACTTC. Amino acids: CASSVEDRPYEQYF.

J is TRBJ2-4 and V is TRBV7-8; 7 bases fit TRBD2. This CDR3 comprises 18 residues. Trimming cost V 1 base and J 2 bases; bases outside gene matches: 11. Germline V CDR1 and CDR2: SGHVS, FQNEAQ. The CDR3 DNA sequence: TGTGCCAGCAGCTTAGGTCTAGCGGCCGGCCTTTCCAAAAACATTCAGTACTTC. This sequence encodes CASSLGLAAGLSKNIQYF.

V usage is TRBV19 and J usage is TRBJ2-6, with 11 positions matching TRBD1. V was clipped by 5 bases and J by 2 bases; unmatched bases: 5. The V gene's germline CDR1 is LNHDA and CDR2 SQIVND (reference sequence). The CDR3 has 17 residues. DNA of the CDR3: TGTGCCAGTAGTCCGGGGACAGGGGGACCTGGGGCCAACGTCCTGACTTTC. Its translation: CASSPGTGGPGANVLTF.

The chain is built from TRBV6-5 and TRBJ2-7, with 10 nucleotides matching TRBD1. Germline CDR1 and CDR2: MNHEY and SVGAGI. The CDR3 is made up of 14 amino acids. The trim removed 5 bases at V and 2 bases at J, leaving 3 bases unmatched. The CDR3 here is CASSRGQGAYEQYF. The CDR3 nucleotides are TGTGCCAGCAGTAGAGGACAGGGGGCCTACGAGCAGTACTTC.

This chain links TRBV18 with TRBJ2-7; TRBD1 matches 7 bases. CDR1 KGHSH and CDR2 LQKENI come from the germline V gene. V shed 4 bases and J 2 bases; nucleotides not matched to a gene: 11. The CDR3 is made up of 16 amino acids. Here the CDR3 reads CASSLSDRYNTYEQYF. The CDR3 DNA follows: TGTGCCAGCTCACTGTCGGACAGGTATAATACCTACGAGCAGTACTTC. Full variable domain (rest looked up from reference TRBV18 and TRBJ2-7): NAGVMQNPRHLVRRRGQEARLRCSPMKGHSHVYWYRQLPEEGLKFMVYLQKENIIDESGMPKERFSAEFPKEGPSILRIQQVVRGDSAAYFCASSLSDRYNTYEQYFGPGTRLTVT.

The rearrangement uses TRBV25-1 and TRBJ2-5; 10 nucleotides line up with TRBD1. The assigned J gene may be wrong: the sequence end matches TRBJ2-7 better. The length of the CDR3 is 14 residues. Germline V gene lookup returns CDR1 MGHDK and CDR2 SYGVNS. CDR3 residues: CARWWDRGPLEQYF. The CDR3 region has the DNA TGTGCCAGATGGTGGGACAGGGGACCTCTCGAGCAGTACTTC.

As DNA, the CDR3 is TGTGCCAGCAGCTTAGCGCGGGGGGGACAGAGTGAAGCTTTCTTT. This translates into CASSLARGGQSEAFF. This chain connects TRBV7-2 to TRBJ1-1; TRBD1 agrees at 7 bases. V gave up 0 bases and J gave up 7 bases; unmatched junction bases: 8. CDR1 SGHTA and CDR2 FQGNSA come from the germline V gene. The CDR3 sequence is 15 residues long.

This clone was counted only a few times. The chain's CDR3 is CASSLEPTSGSTGELFF. The CDR3 DNA reads TGTGCCAGCAGCCTAGAACCGACTAGCGGGAGCACCGGGGAGCTGTTTTTT. V usage is TRBV4-2 and J usage is TRBJ2-2; TRBD2 agrees at 12 bases. The CDR3 covers 17 residues. Looked up from germline, CDR1 is LGHNA and CDR2 is YNFKEQ. The V gene end was trimmed by 4 bases and the J gene end by 4 bases; junction bases not matched to a gene: 7.

The V gene is TRBV28, the J gene TRBJ1-2, with D perhaps matching TRBD1 (5 bases). Trimming took 7 bases from V and 2 from J, leaving 14 bases between them. This CDR3 has 14 amino acids. Per the germline V gene, CDR1 is MDHEN and CDR2 is SYDVKM. The CDR3 DNA is TGTGCCAGCATGCCTGAGGGACTGAACTATGGCTACACCTTC. The encoded protein is CASMPEGLNYGYTF.